The 5 T cell receptor beta chains in this list originate from one sample, sequenced in a study of graft-versus-host responses after intestinal transplantation. The repertoire was sequenced with immunoSEQ multiplex PCR; TCRdb's copy has only in-frame clones and lacks some. Here the sample spans around 96,000 clones, roughly 90% being singletons. This specimen was PBMCs, taken about 450 days after intestinal transplant. The receptors shown here come from a human patient who received an intestinal transplant, so some T cells may come from the graft donor.

The chain uses TRBV6-6 and TRBJ1-2; TRBD1 is a possible D gene (6 bases). With 6 bases removed from V and 6 bases from J, the gap between germline ends came to 17 bases. The CDR3 covers 14 residues. Germline V gene data show CDR1 as MNHNY and CDR2 as SVGAGI (reference sequence). The CDR3 DNA is TGTGCCAGCAGATTTCTACAGGGTTCTCATGGCTACACCTTC. Translated, it gives CASRFLQGSHGYTF.

The V gene is TRBV5-6, the J gene TRBJ2-5, with 11 bases identical to TRBD2. Germline V CDR1 and CDR2: SGHDT, YYEEEE. V lost 7 bases, J lost 1 base, and 3 bases stayed unmatched. The CDR3 has 14 residues. For the CDR3, the DNA is TGTGCCAGCCTAGGACTAGCGGGCCAAGAGACCCAGTACTTC. This translates into CASLGLAGQETQYF.

The chain recombines TRBV2 with TRBJ2-2; D might be TRBD1 or TRBD2, each matching 5 bases. V gave up 10 bases and J gave up 6 bases, with 12 bases separating them. Germline loops: CDR1 SNHLY, CDR2 FYNNEI. The CDR3 consists of 12 residues. CDR3 protein: CAIVVGAGELFF. The CDR3 coding sequence is TGTGCCATCGTCGTGGGGGCCGGGGAGCTGTTTTTT.

V is TRBV6-6 and J is TRBJ1-1, with a weak D call TRBD1 (6 bases). Germline V gene lookup returns CDR1 MNHNY and CDR2 SVGAGI (reference sequence). Trimming stripped 2 bases from V and 0 bases from J, with 10 bases between. The CDR3 runs 15 residues. The CDR3 nucleotides read TGTGCCAGCAGTTACACAGGGCGAATGAACACTGAAGCTTTCTTT. Its protein is CASSYTGRMNTEAFF.

This chain uses TRBV5-1 with TRBJ2-5; D tentatively reads TRBD1 or TRBD2 (5 bases each). The ends were cut back, 0 bases at V and 0 bases at J, with 6 bases in the middle. Germline CDR1 and CDR2: SGHRS and YFSETQ. This CDR3 comprises 14 residues. CDR3 residues: CASSLGGHQETQYF. DNA of the CDR3: TGCGCCAGCAGCTTGGGGGGACACCAAGAGACCCAGTACTTC.